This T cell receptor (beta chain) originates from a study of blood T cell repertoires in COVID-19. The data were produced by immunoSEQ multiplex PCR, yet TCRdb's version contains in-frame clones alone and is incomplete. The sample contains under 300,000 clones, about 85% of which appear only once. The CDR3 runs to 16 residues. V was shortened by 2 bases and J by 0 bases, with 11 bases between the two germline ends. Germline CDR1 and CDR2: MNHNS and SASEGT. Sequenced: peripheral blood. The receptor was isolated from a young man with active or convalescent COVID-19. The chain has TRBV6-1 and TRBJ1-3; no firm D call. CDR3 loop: CASSEWFRSSGNTIYF. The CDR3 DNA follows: TGTGCCAGCAGTGAATGGTTCCGCAGCTCTGGAAACACCATATATTTT.